The table lists the clone carrying this T cell receptor (beta chain) with a few counts. One end of the junction fails to match germline, which may point to a read error. This specimen comes from a study of neoadjuvant anti-PD-1 for oral cavity cancer. Only in-frame clones appear in the TCRdb table, and some are missing; sequencing was by immunoSEQ multiplex PCR. The sample consists of around 81,000 clones, under 90% of them appearing once. Germline lookup yields CDR1 SGHVS and CDR2 FNYEAQ. The CDR3 is 15 residues long. The clonotype originates from a person aged 40 to 85 with oral cavity squamous cell carcinoma. Sample: PBMCs, taken before nivolumab (anti-PD-1) treatment. The V gene is TRBV7-6, the J gene TRBJ2-1; 12 bases align to TRBD2. The CDR3 here is CASSLAGGIYNEQFF. The CDR3 DNA sequence: TGTGCCAGCAGCCTAGCGGGAGGGATCTACAATGAGCAGTTCTTC.